Below are 27 T cell receptor beta chains sequenced from a single sample in a study of T-cell memory formation after mild COVID-19. TCRdb redid the calling of the 5' RACE reads with MiXCR, one entry per CDR3 protein. The sample consists of about 40,000 distinct CDR3 sequences, about 6.1% of them appearing once. Sequencing was carried out using PBMCs or a T cell subset sorted from them (not recorded which). Source of these receptors: an adult who had mild COVID-19 (a few samples of this study predate the infection). Cell type and time point are not known.

This clonotype was detected many times. This chain connects TRBV12-3 or TRBV12-4 to TRBJ2-5; 10 bases fit TRBD2. The length of the CDR3 is 15 residues. The V segment lost 3 bases and the J segment 5 bases; nucleotides outside the gene matches: 6. The CDR3 loop is CASSFAAGGLETQYF. CDR3 nucleotides: TGTGCCAGCAGTTTCGCAGCGGGGGGGCTCGAGACCCAGTACTTC.

This chain uses TRBV7-2 with TRBJ2-1; the D gene is possibly TRBD2 (5 bases). Germline assignment: CDR1 SGHTA and CDR2 FQGNSA. This CDR3 is built from 13 residues. Trimming removed 8 bases from V and 1 base from J, with 9 bases in between. CDR3 loop: CASSRTSYNEQFF. CDR3 coding DNA: TGTGCCAGCTCTCGGACTTCCTACAATGAGCAGTTCTTC.

This clonotype was detected many times. This chain connects TRBV5-1 to TRBJ2-5; 8 nucleotides agree with TRBD2. This CDR3 comprises 14 residues. V trimming: 0 bases; J trimming: 5 bases; junction bases outside the gene matches: 3. Germline-derived CDR1 and CDR2 are SGHRS and YFSETQ. The DNA of the CDR3 is TGCGCCAGCAGCTTGGGAGCGGGGGTGGAGACCCAGTACTTC. Translating it yields CASSLGAGVETQYF.

The chain recombines TRBV7-9 with TRBJ2-3; TRBD2 matches at 13 bases. The germline V gene has CDR1 SEHNR and CDR2 FQNEAQ (reference sequence). V lost 2 bases to trimming and J lost 1 base; unmatched junction nucleotides: 9. The CDR3 has 19 residues. The CDR3 sequence: CASSLTTSGRARGTDTQYF. DNA of the CDR3: TGTGCCAGCAGCTTAACTACTAGCGGGAGGGCCAGGGGCACAGATACGCAGTATTTT.

The sample holds one count of this clonotype. The junction does not match germline at one end; this may be a read error. The chain is built from TRBV12-3 or TRBV12-4 and TRBJ1-5, with D unresolved. The CDR3 has 13 residues. CDR3: CASSAGNNKPQHF. The CDR3 DNA follows: TGTGCCAGCAGCGCGGGTAACAATAAGCCCCAGCATTTT.

This rearrangement joins TRBV12-3 or TRBV12-4 to TRBJ1-2; 9 bases line up with TRBD1. V shed 5 bases and J 6 bases; nucleotides not matched to a gene: 4. CDR3 length: 13 residues. CDR3 in amino acids: CASSAGTGNGYTF. CDR3 nucleotide sequence: TGTGCCAGCAGTGCCGGGACAGGGAATGGCTACACCTTC.

This clonotype was seen ten or more times. The V call is TRBV7-2, the J call TRBJ2-5, with TRBD1 matching 8 bases. CDR1 and CDR2 from the germline V gene are SGHTA and FQGNSA. The CDR3 runs to 14 residues. V gave up 5 bases and J gave up 5 bases; unmatched junction bases: 7. The CDR3 is CASSTRQGSETQYF. The CDR3 nucleotides are TGTGCCAGCAGCACCCGACAGGGGTCGGAGACCCAGTACTTC.

This clonotype was detected a few times. This sequence joins TRBV24-1 and TRBJ2-1; TRBD2 aligns across 9 bases. V was pared by 9 bases and J by 4 bases, with 12 bases of the junction left unmatched. The germline V gene encodes CDR1 KGHDR and CDR2 SFDVKD. The CDR3 sequence is 16 residues long. The CDR3 spells CATQESGRPYYNEQFF. CDR3 bases: TGTGCCACCCAGGAGAGCGGGAGGCCCTATTACAATGAGCAGTTCTTC.

This clonotype was observed at least ten times. V usage is TRBV29-1 and J usage is TRBJ1-2; D gene uncertain. The V and J ends lost 2 bases and 2 bases respectively, with 9 bases between them. The germline V gene has CDR1 SQVTM and CDR2 ANQGSEA. The CDR3 sequence is 13 residues long. The CDR3 sequence is CSVESEENYGYTF. CDR3 DNA: TGCAGCGTTGAAAGTGAGGAGAACTATGGCTACACCTTC. Full variable domain (remainder filled in from reference TRBV29-1 and TRBJ1-2): SAVISQKPSRDICQRGTSLTIQCQVDSQVTMMFWYRQQPGQSLTLIATANQGSEATYESGFVIDKFPISRPNLTFSTLTVSNMSPEDSSIYLCSVESEENYGYTFGSGTRLTVV.

The genes are TRBV18 and TRBJ1-1, with TRBD1 matching over 9 bases. V was clipped by 3 bases and J by 5 bases; unmatched bases: 7. Germline loops: CDR1 KGHSH, CDR2 LQKENI. The CDR3 is 15 amino acids. The CDR3 region is CASSPGGQGGTEAFF. The CDR3 DNA reads as TGTGCCAGCTCACCGGGGGGACAGGGAGGGACTGAAGCTTTCTTT.

Of note for this clonotype: This may be a read error, as it is one base from a much larger clone. The DNA of the CDR3 is TGCGCCAGCAGCCCTCGGTCCACCTTC. Its translation is CASSPRSTF. The chain has TRBV5-1 and TRBJ2-7, with D hard to call. The CDR3 totals 9 residues. Per the germline V gene, CDR1 is SGHRS and CDR2 is YFSETQ.

This clonotype was picked up many times. This chain links TRBV3-1 with TRBJ1-5, with no clear D. V was pared by 5 bases and J by 2 bases, with 13 bases between. The CDR3 covers 15 residues. Germline values: CDR1 LGHDT, CDR2 YNNKEL (reference sequence). The CDR3 loop reads CASSFTMNGNQPQHF. CDR3 nucleotides: TGTGCCAGCAGCTTCACCATGAACGGCAATCAGCCCCAGCATTTT. Together with reference TRBV3-1 and TRBJ1-5, the CDR3 gives the full variable domain: DTAVSQTPKYLVTQMGNDKSIKCEQNLGHDTMYWYKQDSKKFLKIMFSYNNKELIINETVPNRFSPKSPDKAHLNLHINSLELGDSAVYFCASSFTMNGNQPQHFGDGTRLSIL.

The chain joins TRBV19 to TRBJ2-6; D gene unclear. V was pared by 4 bases and J by 0 bases, with 10 bases between. There are 16 residues in the CDR3. Germline V CDR1 and CDR2: LNHDA, SQIVND (reference sequence). The CDR3 nucleotides read TGTGCCAGTAGTACGCTCGGCGCCTCTGGGGCCAACGTCCTGACTTTC. This gives the protein CASSTLGASGANVLTF.

By proportion, this clonotype is medium-sized (0.01 to 0.1%). The chain is built from TRBV24-1 and TRBJ2-1, with 10 bases lining up with TRBD2. The CDR3 loop spans 16 amino acids. The germline CDR1 and CDR2 sequences are KGHDR and SFDVKD. Trimming cost V 0 bases and J 6 bases; bases outside gene matches: 4. CDR3 loop: CATSDLSPSGGNEQFF. For the CDR3, the DNA is TGTGCCACCAGTGATTTGAGCCCTAGCGGGGGCAATGAGCAGTTCTTC.

The CDR3 DNA sequence: TGTGCCAGCGGGACAGGGCCCTCCGAGCAGTACTTC. It codes for CASGTGPSEQYF. The J gene is TRBJ2-7, the V gene TRBV27, with TRBD1 matching 9 bases. CDR1 and CDR2 from the germline V gene are MNHEY and SMNVEV (reference sequence). The CDR3 has 12 amino acids. V was pared by 8 bases and J by 6 bases, with 5 bases of the junction left unmatched.

This clonotype was seen a handful of times. The rearrangement links TRBV27 to TRBJ2-3; 8 nucleotides agree with TRBD2. This CDR3 comprises 18 residues. Germline V CDR1 and CDR2: MNHEY, SMNVEV (reference sequence). The V and J ends lost 1 base and 0 bases, in that order; junction bases with no gene match: 9. The CDR3 DNA sequence: TGTGCCAGCAGTTTATGGGTAGCGGGGCCAACTAGCACAGATACGCAGTATTTT. This gives the protein CASSLWVAGPTSTDTQYF.

There are a few counts of this clonotype. This chain uses TRBV3-1 with TRBJ1-1; D ambiguous. V lost 4 bases and J lost 5, with 11 bases in between. This CDR3 has 13 residues. In germline, CDR1 is LGHDT, CDR2 YNNKEL (reference sequence). The DNA for the CDR3 is TGTGCCAGCAGCCTGAGTGGATGGACTGAAGCTTTCTTT. Protein: CASSLSGWTEAFF. The full variable domain, rest sourced from reference TRBV3-1 and TRBJ1-1, is DTAVSQTPKYLVTQMGNDKSIKCEQNLGHDTMYWYKQDSKKFLKIMFSYNNKELIINETVPNRFSPKSPDKAHLNLHINSLELGDSAVYFCASSLSGWTEAFFGQGTRLTVV.

This clonotype was observed a few times. V is TRBV6-1 and J is TRBJ1-1; D might be TRBD1 (5 bases). The CDR3 is made up of 14 amino acids. Trimming shortened V by 2 bases and J by 0 bases, and 7 bases separated the two germline ends. Germline V lookup: CDR1 MNHNS, CDR2 SASEGT. The CDR3 DNA follows: TGTGCCAGCAGTGAACAGACAGTGAACACTGAAGCTTTCTTT. The encoded protein is CASSEQTVNTEAFF.

The rearrangement joins TRBV30 to TRBJ2-1; D unresolved. The germline V gene has CDR1 GTSNPN and CDR2 SVGIG (reference sequence). The CDR3 spans 14 residues. V lost 2 bases to trimming and J lost 5 bases, with 13 bases between them. The CDR3 DNA is TGTGCCTGGAGTAGCAGTAATGTCCACAATGAGCAGTTCTTC. It specifies CAWSSSNVHNEQFF.

This clonotype appeared a few times. This chain's CDR3 is CASSYDRGTEAFF. CDR3 DNA sequence: TGTGCCAGCAGCTACGACAGGGGCACTGAAGCTTTCTTT. The chain recombines TRBV7-3 with TRBJ1-1; 8 bases map to TRBD1. Germline trimming cut 4 bases from V and 4 bases from J; bases unmatched to any gene: 2. CDR3 length: 13 residues. Germline V gene sequence: CDR1 SGHTA, CDR2 FQGTGA. The complete variable domain, with remaining parts taken from reference TRBV7-3 and TRBJ1-1, reads GAGVSQTPSNKVTEKGKYVELRCDPISGHTALYWYRQSLGQGPEFLIYFQGTGAADDSGLPNDRFFAVRPEGSVSTLKIQRTERGDSAVYLCASSYDRGTEAFFGQGTRLTVV.

This clonotype showed up many times. J is TRBJ2-5 and V is TRBV7-2, with TRBD2 as a possible D gene (5 bases). Trimming stripped 2 bases from V and 5 bases from J, with 12 bases between. Germline CDR1 reads SGHTA; CDR2 reads FQGNSA. The CDR3 sequence is 14 residues long. The CDR3 here is CASSLYGVGETQYF. The DNA of the CDR3 is TGTGCCAGCAGCTTATACGGGGTTGGGGAGACCCAGTACTTC.

The chain couples TRBV25-1 to TRBJ1-2, with D possibly matching TRBD1 (5 bases). V lost 2 bases, J lost 8 bases, and 15 bases lay in between. Germline assignment: CDR1 MGHDK and CDR2 SYGVNS. The CDR3 length is 14 residues. The CDR3, as DNA: TGTGCCAGCAGTGAACCACTACACGGGGGAGGCTACACCTTC. This translates into CASSEPLHGGGYTF.

The V call is TRBV3-1, the J call TRBJ2-1; no definite D call. This CDR3 spans 15 amino acids. Trimming removed 0 bases at V and 5 bases at J, with 11 bases between. Germline V gives CDR1 LGHDT, CDR2 YNNKEL (reference sequence). CDR3 coding DNA: TGTGCCAGCAGCCAAGACGCATGGGGTAACAATGAGCAGTTCTTC. Protein product: CASSQDAWGNNEQFF.

This chain joins TRBV7-2 and TRBJ1-2, with TRBD1 identical over 10 bases. From germline, CDR1 is SGHTA and CDR2 FQGNSA. J gave up 7 bases and V 5 bases, and 4 bases lay outside the gene matches. CDR3 length: 13 residues. Written as DNA, the CDR3 is TGTGCCAGCAGCGAGGGACAGGGGTTTGGCTACACCTTC. It yields the protein CASSEGQGFGYTF.

The chain has TRBV7-2 and TRBJ2-3, with a tentative D call TRBD2 (6 bases). The CDR3 sequence is 16 residues long. From germline, CDR1 is SGHTA and CDR2 FQGNSA. The V and J ends lost 5 bases and 6 bases respectively, with 21 bases between them. In DNA form, the CDR3 reads TGTGCCAGCAGCCCGGAGGGCGGGGCTGTGTTTGATACGCAGTATTTT. The encoded protein is CASSPEGGAVFDTQYF. The entire variable domain, with the rest obtained from reference TRBV7-2 and TRBJ2-3, is as follows: GAGVSQSPSNKVTEKGKDVELRCDPISGHTALYWYRQSLGQGLEFLIYFQGNSAPDKSGLPSDRFSAERTGGSVSTLTIQRTQQEDSAVYLCASSPEGGAVFDTQYFGPGTRLTVL.

This clonotype was observed a handful of times. The chain links TRBV19 to TRBJ2-7; 7 nucleotides line up with TRBD1. The CDR3 is 14 residues long. With 5 bases clipped from V and 6 bases from J, the junction kept 10 bases outside the gene matches. Germline V gives CDR1 LNHDA, CDR2 SQIVND (reference sequence). The CDR3 nucleotides read TGTGCCAGTAGTTTCGCCTGGGCAGGGGGCGAGCAGTACTTC. Amino acids: CASSFAWAGGEQYF.

This clonotype showed up many times. The chain recombines TRBV5-6 with TRBJ2-1; a possible D gene is TRBD1 (6 bases). Looked up from germline, CDR1 is SGHDT and CDR2 is YYEEEE. Trimming took 5 bases from V and 8 from J, leaving 14 bases between them. This CDR3 has 13 amino acids. CDR3 nucleotides: TGTGCCAGCAGGAATGACAGGTTCCATGAGCAGTTCTTC. Translating it yields CASRNDRFHEQFF.